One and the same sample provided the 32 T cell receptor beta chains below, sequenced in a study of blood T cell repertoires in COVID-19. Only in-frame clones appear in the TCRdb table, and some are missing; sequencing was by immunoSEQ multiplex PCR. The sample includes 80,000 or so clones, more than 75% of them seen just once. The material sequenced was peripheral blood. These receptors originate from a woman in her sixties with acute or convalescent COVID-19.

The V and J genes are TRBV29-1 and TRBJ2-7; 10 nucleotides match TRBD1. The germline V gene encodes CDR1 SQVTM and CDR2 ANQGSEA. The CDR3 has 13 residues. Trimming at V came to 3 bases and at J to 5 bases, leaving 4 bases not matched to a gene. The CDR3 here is CSVDRTGGNEQYF. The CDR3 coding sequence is TGCAGCGTTGATAGGACAGGGGGAAACGAGCAGTACTTC.

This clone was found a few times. DNA of the CDR3: TGTGCCCGACAGGGGATGAGTAACGAGCAGTACTTC. It specifies CARQGMSNEQYF. The rearrangement joins TRBV19 to TRBJ2-7; 8 bases align to TRBD1. CDR3 length: 12 residues. V lost 11 bases, J lost 5 bases, and 8 bases stayed unmatched. Germline V lookup: CDR1 LNHDA, CDR2 SQIVND (reference sequence).

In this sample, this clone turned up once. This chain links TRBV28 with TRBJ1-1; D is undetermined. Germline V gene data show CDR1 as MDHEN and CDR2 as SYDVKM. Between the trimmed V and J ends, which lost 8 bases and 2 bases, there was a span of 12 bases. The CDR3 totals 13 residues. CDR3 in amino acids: CASVQAGNTEAFF. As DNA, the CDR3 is TGTGCCAGCGTCCAGGCAGGCAACACTGAAGCTTTCTTT.

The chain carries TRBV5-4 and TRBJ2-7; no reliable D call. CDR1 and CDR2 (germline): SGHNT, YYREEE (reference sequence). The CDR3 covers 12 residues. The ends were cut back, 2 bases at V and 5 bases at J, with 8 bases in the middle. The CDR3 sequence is CASSFDSNEQYF. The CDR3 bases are TGTGCCAGCAGCTTCGACTCGAACGAGCAGTACTTC.

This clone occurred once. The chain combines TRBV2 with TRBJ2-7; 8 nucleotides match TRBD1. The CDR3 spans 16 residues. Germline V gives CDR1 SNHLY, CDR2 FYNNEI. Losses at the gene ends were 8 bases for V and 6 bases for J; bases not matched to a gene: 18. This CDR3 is CASRAVEGQGPLEQYF. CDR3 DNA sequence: TGTGCCAGCCGCGCTGTAGAAGGACAGGGCCCCCTCGAGCAGTACTTC.

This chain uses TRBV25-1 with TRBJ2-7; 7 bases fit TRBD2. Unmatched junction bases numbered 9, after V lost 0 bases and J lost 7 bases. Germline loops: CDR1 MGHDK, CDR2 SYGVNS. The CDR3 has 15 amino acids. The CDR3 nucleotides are TGTGCCAGCAGTGAATATGGGGGGGAAGGGGTGGAGCAGTACTTC. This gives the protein CASSEYGGEGVEQYF.

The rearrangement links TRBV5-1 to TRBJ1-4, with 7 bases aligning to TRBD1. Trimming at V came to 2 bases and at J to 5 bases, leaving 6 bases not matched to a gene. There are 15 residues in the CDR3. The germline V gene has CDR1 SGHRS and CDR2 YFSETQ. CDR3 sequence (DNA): TGCGCCAGCAGCTTCCACCGGGACAGAAATGAAAAACTGTTTTTT. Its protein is CASSFHRDRNEKLFF. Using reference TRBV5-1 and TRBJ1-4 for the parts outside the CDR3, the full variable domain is KAGVTQTPRYLIKTRGQQVTLSCSPISGHRSVSWYQQTPGQGLQFLFEYFSETQRNKGNFPGRFSGRQFSNSRSEMNVSTLELGDSALYLCASSFHRDRNEKLFFGSGTQLSVL.

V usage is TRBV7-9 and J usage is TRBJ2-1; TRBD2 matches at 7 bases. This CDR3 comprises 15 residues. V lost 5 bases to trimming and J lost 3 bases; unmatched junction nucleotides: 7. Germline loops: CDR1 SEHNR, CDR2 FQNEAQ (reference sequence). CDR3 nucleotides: TGTGCCAGCAGCCTCCGGGGGGATCTCTACAATGAGCAGTTCTTC. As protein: CASSLRGDLYNEQFF.

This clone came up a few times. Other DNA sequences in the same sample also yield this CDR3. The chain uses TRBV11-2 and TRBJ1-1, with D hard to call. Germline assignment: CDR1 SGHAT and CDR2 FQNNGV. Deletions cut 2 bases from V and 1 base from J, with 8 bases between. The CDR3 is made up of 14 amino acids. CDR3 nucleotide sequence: TGTGCCAGCAGCTTATCCCCAGAGAACACTGAAGCTTTCTTT. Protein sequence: CASSLSPENTEAFF.

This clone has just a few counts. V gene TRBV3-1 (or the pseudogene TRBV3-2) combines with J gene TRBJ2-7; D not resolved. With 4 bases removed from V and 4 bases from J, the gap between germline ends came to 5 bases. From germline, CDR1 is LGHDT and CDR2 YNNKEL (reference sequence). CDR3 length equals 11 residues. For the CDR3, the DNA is TGTGCCAGCAGCCGAGGTTACGAGCAGTACTTC. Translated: CASSRGYEQYF.

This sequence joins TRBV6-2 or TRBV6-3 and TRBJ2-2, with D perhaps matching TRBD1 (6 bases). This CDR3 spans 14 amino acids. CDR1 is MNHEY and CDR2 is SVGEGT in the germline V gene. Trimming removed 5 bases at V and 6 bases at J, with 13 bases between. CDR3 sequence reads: CASSKGQLSGELFF. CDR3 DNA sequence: TGTGCCAGCAGTAAAGGACAGCTATCCGGGGAGCTGTTTTTT.

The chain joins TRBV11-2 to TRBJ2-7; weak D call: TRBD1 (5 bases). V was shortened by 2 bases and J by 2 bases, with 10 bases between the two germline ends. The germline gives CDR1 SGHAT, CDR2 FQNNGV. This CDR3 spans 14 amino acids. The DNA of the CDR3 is TGTGCCAGCAGCTTATGGCAGGGAACCTACGAGCAGTACTTC. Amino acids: CASSLWQGTYEQYF.

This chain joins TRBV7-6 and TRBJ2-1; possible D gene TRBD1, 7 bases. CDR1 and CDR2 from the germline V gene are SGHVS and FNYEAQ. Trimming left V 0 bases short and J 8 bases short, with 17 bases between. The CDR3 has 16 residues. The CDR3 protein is CASSLAGARGAHEQFF. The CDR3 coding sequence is TGTGCCAGCAGCTTAGCTGGGGCCAGGGGGGCCCATGAGCAGTTCTTC.

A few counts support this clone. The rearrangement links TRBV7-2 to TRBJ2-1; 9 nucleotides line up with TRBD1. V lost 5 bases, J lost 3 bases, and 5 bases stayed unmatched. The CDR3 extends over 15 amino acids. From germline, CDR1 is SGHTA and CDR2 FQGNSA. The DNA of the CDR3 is TGTGCCAGCAGCGGACAGGGGTATGACTACAATGAGCAGTTCTTC. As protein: CASSGQGYDYNEQFF.

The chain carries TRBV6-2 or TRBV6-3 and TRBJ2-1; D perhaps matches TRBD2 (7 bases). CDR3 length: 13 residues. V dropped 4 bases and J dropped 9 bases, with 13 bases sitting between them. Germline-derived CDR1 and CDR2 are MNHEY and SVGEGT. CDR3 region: CASSLGGGPEQFF. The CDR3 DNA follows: TGTGCCAGCAGTTTGGGGGGGGGCCCTGAGCAGTTCTTC.

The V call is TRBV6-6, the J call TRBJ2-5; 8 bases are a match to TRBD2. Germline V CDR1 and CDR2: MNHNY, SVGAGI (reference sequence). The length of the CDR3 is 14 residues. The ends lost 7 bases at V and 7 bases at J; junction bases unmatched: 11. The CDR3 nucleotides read TGTGCCAGCATCACACCGGGGGGGCACGGGACCCAGTACTTC. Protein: CASITPGGHGTQYF.

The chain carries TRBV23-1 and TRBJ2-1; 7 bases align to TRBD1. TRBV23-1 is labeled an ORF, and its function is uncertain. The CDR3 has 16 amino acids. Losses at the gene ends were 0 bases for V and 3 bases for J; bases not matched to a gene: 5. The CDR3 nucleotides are TGCGCCAGCAGTCAATCGACAGGGAAGGGCTACAATGAGCAGTTCTTC. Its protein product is CASSQSTGKGYNEQFF.

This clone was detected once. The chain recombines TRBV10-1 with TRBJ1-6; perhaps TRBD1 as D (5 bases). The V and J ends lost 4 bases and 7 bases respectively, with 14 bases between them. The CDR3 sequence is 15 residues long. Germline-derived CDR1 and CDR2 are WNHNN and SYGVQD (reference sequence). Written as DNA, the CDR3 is TGCGCCAGCAGTGGCGGGACGGAGCAAAATTCACCCCTCCACTTT. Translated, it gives CASSGGTEQNSPLHF.

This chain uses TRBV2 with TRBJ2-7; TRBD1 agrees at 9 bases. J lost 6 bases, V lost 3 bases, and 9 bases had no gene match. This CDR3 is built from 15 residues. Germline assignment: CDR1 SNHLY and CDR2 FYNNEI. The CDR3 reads CASSDLGQGQGEQYF. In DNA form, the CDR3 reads TGTGCCAGCAGTGACTTAGGACAGGGACAGGGCGAGCAGTACTTC.

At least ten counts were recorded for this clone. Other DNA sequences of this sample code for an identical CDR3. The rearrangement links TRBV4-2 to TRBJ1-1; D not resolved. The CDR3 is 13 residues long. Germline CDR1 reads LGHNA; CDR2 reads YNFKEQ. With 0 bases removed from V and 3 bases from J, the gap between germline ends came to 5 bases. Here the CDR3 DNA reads TGTGCCAGCAGCCAAGATCGGGACACTGAAGCTTTCTTT. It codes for CASSQDRDTEAFF.

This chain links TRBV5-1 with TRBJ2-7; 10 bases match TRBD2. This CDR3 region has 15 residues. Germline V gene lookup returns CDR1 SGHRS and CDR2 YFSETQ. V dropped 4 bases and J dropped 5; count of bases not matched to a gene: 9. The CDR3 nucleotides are TGCGCCAGCAGCCGGCTAGCGGGAGTTCCCGACGAGCAGTACTTC. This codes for CASSRLAGVPDEQYF.

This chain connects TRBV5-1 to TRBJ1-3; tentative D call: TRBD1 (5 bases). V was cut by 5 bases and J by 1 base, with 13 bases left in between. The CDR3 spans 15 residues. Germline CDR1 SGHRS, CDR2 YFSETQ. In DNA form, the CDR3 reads TGCGCCAGCAGTCCCTGGGGGGGATCTGGAAACACCATATATTTT. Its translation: CASSPWGGSGNTIYF.

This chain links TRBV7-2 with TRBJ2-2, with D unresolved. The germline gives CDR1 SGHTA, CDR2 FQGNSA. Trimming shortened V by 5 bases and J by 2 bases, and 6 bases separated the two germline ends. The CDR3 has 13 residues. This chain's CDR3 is CASSTFNTGELFF. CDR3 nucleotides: TGTGCCAGCAGCACTTTTAACACCGGGGAGCTGTTTTTT.

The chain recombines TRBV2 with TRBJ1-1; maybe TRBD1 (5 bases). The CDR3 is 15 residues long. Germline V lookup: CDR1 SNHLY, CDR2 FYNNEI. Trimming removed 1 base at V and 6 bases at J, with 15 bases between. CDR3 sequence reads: CASSEGGGAIAEAFF. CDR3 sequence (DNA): TGTGCCAGCAGTGAAGGTGGAGGGGCAATCGCTGAAGCTTTCTTT.

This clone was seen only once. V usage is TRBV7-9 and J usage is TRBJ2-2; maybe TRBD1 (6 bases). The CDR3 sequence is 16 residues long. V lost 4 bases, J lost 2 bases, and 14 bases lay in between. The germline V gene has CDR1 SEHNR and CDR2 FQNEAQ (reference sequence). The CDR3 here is CASSSIWTVNTGELFF. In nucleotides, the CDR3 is TGTGCCAGCAGCTCGATTTGGACAGTTAACACCGGGGAGCTGTTTTTT. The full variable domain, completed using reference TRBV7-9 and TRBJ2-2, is DTGVSQNPRHKITKRGQNVTFRCDPISEHNRLYWYRQTLGQGPEFLTYFQNEAQLEKSRLLSDRFSAERPKGSFSTLEIQRTEQGDSAMYLCASSSIWTVNTGELFFGEGSRLTVL.

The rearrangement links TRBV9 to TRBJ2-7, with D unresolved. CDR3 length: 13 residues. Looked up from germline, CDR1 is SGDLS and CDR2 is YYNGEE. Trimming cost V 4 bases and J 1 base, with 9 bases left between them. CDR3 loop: CASSPTASYEQYF. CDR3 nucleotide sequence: TGTGCCAGCAGCCCCACAGCATCCTACGAGCAGTACTTC.

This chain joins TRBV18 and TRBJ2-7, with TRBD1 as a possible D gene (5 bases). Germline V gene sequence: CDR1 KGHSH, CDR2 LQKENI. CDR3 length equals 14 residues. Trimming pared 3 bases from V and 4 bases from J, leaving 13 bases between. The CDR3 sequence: CASSPIRESYEQYF. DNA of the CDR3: TGTGCCAGCTCACCGATCAGGGAATCTTACGAGCAGTACTTC.

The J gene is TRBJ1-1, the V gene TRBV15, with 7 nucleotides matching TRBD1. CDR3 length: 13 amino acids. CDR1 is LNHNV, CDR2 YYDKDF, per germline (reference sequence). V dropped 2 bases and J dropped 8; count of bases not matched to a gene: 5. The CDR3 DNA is TGTGCCACCAGCAGACCATTACAGGGGGAAGCTTTCTTT. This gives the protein CATSRPLQGEAFF.

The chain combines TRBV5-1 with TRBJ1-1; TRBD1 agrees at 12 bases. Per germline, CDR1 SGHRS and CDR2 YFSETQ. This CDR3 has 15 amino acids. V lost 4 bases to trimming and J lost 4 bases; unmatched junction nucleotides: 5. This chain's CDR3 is CASSQGQGALTEAFF. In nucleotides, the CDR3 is TGCGCCAGCAGCCAGGGACAGGGGGCTCTCACTGAAGCTTTCTTT.

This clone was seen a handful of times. This chain's CDR3 is CASRKMAVGGDTQYF. The DNA of the CDR3 is TGTGCCAGCAGAAAAATGGCGGTGGGTGGGGATACGCAGTATTTT. The chain carries TRBV7-9 and TRBJ2-3; unclear D gene. The CDR3 is 15 amino acids. V was shortened by 6 bases and J by 6 bases, with 19 bases between the two germline ends. Germline CDR1 reads SEHNR; CDR2 reads FQNEAQ (reference sequence). Complete variable domain (other parts from reference TRBV7-9 and TRBJ2-3): DTGVSQNPRHKITKRGQNVTFRCDPISEHNRLYWYRQTLGQGPEFLTYFQNEAQLEKSRLLSDRFSAERPKGSFSTLEIQRTEQGDSAMYLCASRKMAVGGDTQYFGPGTRLTVL.

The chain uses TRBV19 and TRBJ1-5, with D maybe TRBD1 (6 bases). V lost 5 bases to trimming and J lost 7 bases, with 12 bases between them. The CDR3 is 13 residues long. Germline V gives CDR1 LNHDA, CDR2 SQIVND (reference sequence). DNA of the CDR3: TGTGCCAGTAGTCCGGGACACAAACAGCCCCAGCATTTT. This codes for CASSPGHKQPQHF.

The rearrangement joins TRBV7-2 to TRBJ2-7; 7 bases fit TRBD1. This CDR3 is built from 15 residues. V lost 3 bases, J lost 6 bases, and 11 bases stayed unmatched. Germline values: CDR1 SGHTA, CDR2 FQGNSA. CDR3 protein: CASSLTGTEPAEQYF. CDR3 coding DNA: TGTGCCAGCAGCTTGACCGGGACAGAGCCTGCCGAGCAGTACTTC. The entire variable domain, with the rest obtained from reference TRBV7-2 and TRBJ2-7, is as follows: GAGVSQSPSNKVTEKGKDVELRCDPISGHTALYWYRQSLGQGLEFLIYFQGNSAPDKSGLPSDRFSAERTGGSVSTLTIQRTQQEDSAVYLCASSLTGTEPAEQYFGPGTRLTVT.